This T cell receptor beta chain was sequenced in a study of blood T cell repertoires in COVID-19. Looked up from germline, CDR1 is LGHNT and CDR2 is FRNRAP. This CDR3 has 15 residues. Germline trimming cut 4 bases from V and 4 bases from J; bases unmatched to any gene: 7. The protocol was immunoSEQ multiplex PCR, while the TCRdb copy is restricted to in-frame clones and leaves out a portion. The repertoire has a few hundred thousand clones, nearly 90% of them found once; the top ten carry about 6%. V and J are TRBV12-5 and TRBJ1-2; 9 bases match TRBD1. The sequence was obtained from a woman in her thirties who had recovered from COVID-19. Sequencing was carried out using PBMCs or T cells enriched from blood (not recorded which). This CDR3 reads CASGSGQGPPYGYTF. In DNA, the CDR3 is TGTGCTAGTGGTTCGGGACAGGGCCCCCCCTATGGCTACACCTTC.